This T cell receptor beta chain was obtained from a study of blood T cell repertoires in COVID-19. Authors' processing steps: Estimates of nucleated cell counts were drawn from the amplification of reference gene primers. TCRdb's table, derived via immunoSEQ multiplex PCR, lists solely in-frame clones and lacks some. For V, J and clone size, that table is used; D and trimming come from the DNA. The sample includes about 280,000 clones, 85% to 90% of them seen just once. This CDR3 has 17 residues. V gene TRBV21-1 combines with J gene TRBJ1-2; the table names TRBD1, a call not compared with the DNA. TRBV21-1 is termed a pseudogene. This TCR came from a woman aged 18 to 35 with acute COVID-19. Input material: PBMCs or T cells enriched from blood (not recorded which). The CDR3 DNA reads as TGTGCCAGCAGCAAATGCCGGTTCGACAGCAACCTCTATGGCTACACCTTC. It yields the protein CASSKCRFDSNLYGYTF.